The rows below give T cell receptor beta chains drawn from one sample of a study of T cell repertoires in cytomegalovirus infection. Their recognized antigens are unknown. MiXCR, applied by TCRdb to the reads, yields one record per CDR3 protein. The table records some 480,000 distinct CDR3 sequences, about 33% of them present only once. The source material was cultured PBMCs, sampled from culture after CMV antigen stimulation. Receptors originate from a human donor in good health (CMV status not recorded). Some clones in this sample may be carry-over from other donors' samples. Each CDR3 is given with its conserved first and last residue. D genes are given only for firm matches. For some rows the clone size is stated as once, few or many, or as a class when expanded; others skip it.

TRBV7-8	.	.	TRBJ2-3	CASSLKGHPSGDTQYF	TGTGCCAGCAGCTTAAAGGGACATCCGAGCGGAGATACGCAGTATTTT
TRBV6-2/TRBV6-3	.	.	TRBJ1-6	CASSYFRVGNSPLHF	TGTGCCAGCAGTTACTTTCGCGTTGGGAATTCACCCCTCCACTTT
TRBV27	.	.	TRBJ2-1	CASSSGLLWIDEQFF	TGTGCCAGCAGTTCGGGACTTCTCTGGATCGATGAGCAGTTCTTC
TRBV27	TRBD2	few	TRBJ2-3	CASSLRPQSGRRTDTQYF	TGTGCCAGCAGTTTACGACCCCAAAGCGGGAGGAGAACAGATACGCAGTATTTT
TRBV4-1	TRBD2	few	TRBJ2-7	CASSQDASGRSSYEQYF	TGCGCCAGCAGCCAAGACGCTAGCGGGAGGAGCTCCTACGAGCAGTACTTC
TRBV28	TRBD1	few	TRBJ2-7	CASSLPPGQGATYEQYF	TGTGCCAGCAGTTTACCCCCAGGACAGGGGGCGACCTACGAGCAGTACTTC
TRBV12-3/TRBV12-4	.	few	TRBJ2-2	CASSRGGSTGELFF	TGTGCCAGCAGTCGGGGAGGCAGCACCGGGGAGCTGTTTTTT
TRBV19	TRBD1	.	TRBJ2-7	CASSIGTGRNYEQYF	TGTGCCAGTAGTATTGGGACAGGGAGGAACTACGAGCAGTACTTC
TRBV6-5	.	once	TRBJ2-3	CASSWDIGTDTQYF	TGTGCCAGCAGTTGGGACATAGGCACAGATACGCAGTATTTT
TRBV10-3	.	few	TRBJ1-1	CAISESKRTNTEAFF	TGTGCCATCAGTGAGTCGAAACGTACGAACACTGAAGCTTTCTTT
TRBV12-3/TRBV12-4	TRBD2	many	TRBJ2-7	CASSNPGLAAYEQYF	TGTGCCAGCAGCAATCCGGGACTAGCGGCATACGAGCAGTACTTC
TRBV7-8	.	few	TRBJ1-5	CASSPKGQPQHF	TGTGCCAGCAGCCCCAAAGGTCAGCCCCAGCATTTT
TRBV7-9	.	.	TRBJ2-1	CASNTNWGVNEQFF	TGTGCCAGCAACACAAACTGGGGAGTCAATGAGCAGTTCTTC
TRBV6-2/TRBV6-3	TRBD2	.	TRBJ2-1	CASSRRLAGIGEQFF	TGTGCCAGCAGTCGCAGACTAGCGGGAATCGGTGAGCAGTTCTTC
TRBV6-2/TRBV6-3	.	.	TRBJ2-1	CASRPEGNEQFF	TGTGCCAGCAGACCGGAGGGCAATGAGCAGTTCTTC
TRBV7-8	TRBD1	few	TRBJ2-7	CASSPGGPGESYF	TGTGCCAGCAGCCCAGGGGGCCCCGGGGAGTCGTACTTC
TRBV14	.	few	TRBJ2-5	CASSRVSWDNTQYF	TGTGCCAGCAGCCGAGTCTCTTGGGATAATACCCAGTACTTC
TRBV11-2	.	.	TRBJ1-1	CASSPIITGLAEAFF	TGTGCCAGCAGCCCTATTATAACCGGGTTGGCTGAAGCTTTCTTT
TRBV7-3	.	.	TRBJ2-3	CASSSPTDYPRTDTQYF	TGTGCCAGCAGCTCTCCCACGGACTACCCCCGCACAGATACGCAGTATTTT
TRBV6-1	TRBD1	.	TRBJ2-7	CASSGRTGVSYEQYF	TGTGCCAGCAGTGGCAGGACAGGAGTCTCCTACGAGCAGTACTTC
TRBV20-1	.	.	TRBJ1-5	CSASEGAVNQPQHF	TGCAGTGCTAGTGAAGGGGCGGTGAATCAGCCCCAGCATTTT
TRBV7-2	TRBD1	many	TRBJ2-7	CASSLVSGQAGEQYF	TGTGCCAGCAGCTTAGTTTCGGGACAGGCAGGGGAGCAGTACTTC
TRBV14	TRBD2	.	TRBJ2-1	CASSQKGGLGVYNEQFF	TGTGCCAGCAGCCAAAAAGGCGGACTAGGGGTCTACAATGAGCAGTTCTTC
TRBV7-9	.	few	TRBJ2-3	CASSLGILPDTQYF	TGTGCCAGCAGCTTAGGGATTCTGCCAGATACGCAGTATTTT
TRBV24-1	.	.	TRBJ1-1	CATSVRGEAFF	TGTGCCACCAGTGTCCGGGGGGAAGCTTTCTTT
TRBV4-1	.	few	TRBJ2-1	CASSQLDPRGNEQFF	TGCGCCAGCAGCCAACTAGACCCACGGGGCAATGAGCAGTTCTTC
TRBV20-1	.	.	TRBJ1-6	CSARGGSGDNSPLHF	TGCAGTGCCAGGGGTGGGTCGGGGGATAATTCACCCCTCCACTTT
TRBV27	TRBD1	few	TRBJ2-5	CASSRDRARETQYF	TGTGCCAGCAGCCGAGACAGGGCTAGGGAGACCCAGTACTTC
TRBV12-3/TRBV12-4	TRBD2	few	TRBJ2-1	CASSSTSGTIRSYNEQFF	TGTGCCAGCAGCTCGACTAGCGGGACAATCCGGAGCTACAATGAGCAGTTCTTC
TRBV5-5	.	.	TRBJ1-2	CASSLAGGRNYGYTF	TGTGCCAGCAGCTTGGCCGGGGGGAGAAACTATGGCTACACCTTC
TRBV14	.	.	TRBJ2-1	CASSHTNEQFF	TGTGCCAGCTCGCATACGAATGAGCAGTTCTTC
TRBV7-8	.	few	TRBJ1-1	CASSLMGVTEAFF	TGTGCCAGCAGCTTAATGGGGGTCACTGAAGCTTTCTTT
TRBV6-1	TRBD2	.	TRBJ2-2	CASSETSGANTGELFF	TGTGCCAGCAGTGAAACTAGCGGGGCGAACACCGGGGAGCTGTTTTTT
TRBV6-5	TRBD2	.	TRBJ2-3	CASSLGRSGRFADTQYF	TGTGCCAGCAGTTTGGGCCGTAGCGGGAGGTTCGCAGATACGCAGTATTTT
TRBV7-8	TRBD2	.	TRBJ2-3	CASSLATGTSGRATDTQYF	TGTGCCAGCAGCTTAGCCACCGGGACTAGCGGGAGGGCCACAGATACGCAGTATTTT
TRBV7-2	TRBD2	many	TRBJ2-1	CASSLAGAGVLEQFF	TGTGCCAGCAGCTTAGCTGGAGCGGGAGTACTTGAGCAGTTCTTC
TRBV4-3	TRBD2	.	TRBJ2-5	CASSRTLSGTETQYF	TGCGCCAGCAGTCGGACTCTGAGCGGGACGGAGACCCAGTACTTC